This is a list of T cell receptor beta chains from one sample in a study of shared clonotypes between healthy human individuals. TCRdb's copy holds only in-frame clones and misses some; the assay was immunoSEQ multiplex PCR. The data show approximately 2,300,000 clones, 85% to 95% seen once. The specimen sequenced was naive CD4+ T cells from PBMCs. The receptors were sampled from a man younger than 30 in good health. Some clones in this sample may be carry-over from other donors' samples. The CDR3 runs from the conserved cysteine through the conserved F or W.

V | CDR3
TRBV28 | CASRLDRYTEAFF
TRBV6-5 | CASSLVLAGPYEQYF
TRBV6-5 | CASRGQANTGELFF
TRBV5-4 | CASSLGDRGDYGYTF
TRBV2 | CASSGRASPGNQPQHF
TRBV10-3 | CAIRKGQGVGELFF
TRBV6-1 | CASSEGQTVVGYTF
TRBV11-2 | CASSSTSGRYEQYF
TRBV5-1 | CASSLLPYRTDTQYF
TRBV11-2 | CASSSLRHNEQFF
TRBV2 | CASTPSRVADTQYF
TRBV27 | CASSTRLGSYEQYF
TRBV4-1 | CASSRDGPYEQYF
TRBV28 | CATMGIAGSPDTQYF
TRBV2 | CASTLDQSTEAFF
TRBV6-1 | CASGDVDQPQHF
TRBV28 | CASSPPPPEKLFF
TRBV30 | CAWSVYGANVLTF
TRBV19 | CASRRTSGRTDTQYF
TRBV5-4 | CASSPIGEYGYTF
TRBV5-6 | CASSFGSYGNYGYTF
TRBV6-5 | CASSSRTSGRGGEQFF
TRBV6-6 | CASSTGRDRGLGEQFF
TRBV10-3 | CAISDMGTGGKLFF
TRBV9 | CASSVDQSTEAFF
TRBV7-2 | CASSPTGGQWTGELFF
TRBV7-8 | CASSSQKQGRGELFF
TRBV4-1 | CASSQGLGAKNIQYF
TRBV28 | CASKFGGHSNQPQHF
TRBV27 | CASSLPILAGVIHEQYF
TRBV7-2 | CASSVRLAGTGELFF
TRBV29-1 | CSAKDLYTDTQYF
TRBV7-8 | CASSLEGSGYTF
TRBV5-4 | CASSLEPGWVETQYF
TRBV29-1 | CSVSNYNEQFF
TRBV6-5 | CASSSRGGGFNTEAFF
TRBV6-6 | CASSYVGYSYNEQFF
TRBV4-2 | CASSQDPGSSNQPQHF
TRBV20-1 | CSARILETQYF
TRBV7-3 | CASSLTAANNEQFF
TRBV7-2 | CASSLDGREGLEQYF
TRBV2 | CASSSSGSSYNEQFF
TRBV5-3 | CARSRRSGRPSYEQYF
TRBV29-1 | CSVDLRTGGGETQYF
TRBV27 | CASMIVPAGKNQPQHF
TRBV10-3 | CAIRTGQGITDTQYF
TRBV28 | CASRLSIRDEQFF
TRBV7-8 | CASSLTGGTGELFF
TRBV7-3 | CASSFRDGYNEQFF
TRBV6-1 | CASSIRGGNEQFF